Shown below are 13 T cell receptor beta chains from a single sample sequenced in a study of T cell changes during pregnancy in multiple sclerosis. Sequencing used immunoSEQ multiplex PCR; TCRdb keeps in-frame clones, though not all of them. The sample consists of approximately 12,000 clones, 85% to 95% of them appearing once. The sequences come from CD4+ T cells from peripheral blood mononuclear cells, collected before pregnancy. The receptors were gathered from a female donor with multiple sclerosis, enrolled in a pregnancy study.

This rearrangement joins TRBV18 to TRBJ1-2, with TRBD1 identical over 11 bases. The CDR3 consists of 13 residues. Germline-derived CDR1 and CDR2 are KGHSH and LQKENI. V lost 3 bases to trimming and J lost 14 bases; unmatched junction nucleotides: 8. CDR3 nucleotide sequence: TGTGCCAGCTCACCGGCAGAGGACAGGGGGCTTACCTTC. This encodes CASSPAEDRGLTF.

V usage is TRBV6-1 and J usage is TRBJ2-3, with D uncertain. Germline CDR1 MNHNS, CDR2 SASEGT. Trimming stripped 5 bases from V and 6 bases from J, with 18 bases between. The CDR3 length is 15 residues. CDR3 sequence reads: CASSSARFRSDTQYF. CDR3 in DNA: TGTGCCAGCAGTTCCGCTAGGTTCAGATCCGATACGCAGTATTTT.

The V call is TRBV5-1, the J call TRBJ1-3; 7 bases agree with TRBD1. CDR1 SGHRS and CDR2 YFSETQ come from the germline V gene. Trimming removed 2 bases from V and 0 bases from J; junction bases left unmatched: 8. CDR3 length: 17 residues. The CDR3 spells CASSFNLWDSSGNTIYF. CDR3 sequence (DNA): TGCGCCAGCAGCTTTAATCTTTGGGACAGCTCTGGAAACACCATATATTTT.

This clone was picked up one time. The gene calls are TRBV5-1 and TRBJ1-4; TRBD1 agrees at 8 bases. The CDR3 loop spans 13 amino acids. V lost 5 bases and J lost 7; bases outside the gene matches: 4. The V gene's germline CDR1 is SGHRS and CDR2 YFSETQ. DNA of the CDR3: TGCGCCAGCAGTCGACAGGGGAGTGAAAAACTGTTTTTT. The encoded protein is CASSRQGSEKLFF.

This clone was counted once. The rearrangement uses TRBV5-4 and TRBJ2-3, with TRBD2 identical over 7 bases. CDR1 and CDR2 from the germline V gene are SGHNT and YYREEE (reference sequence). V was pared by 4 bases and J by 4 bases, with 9 bases of the junction left unmatched. The CDR3 consists of 15 residues. The CDR3 region has the DNA TGTGCCAGCAGCGGAAGACTAGCCGGGGCAGATACGCAGTATTTT. Its protein product is CASSGRLAGADTQYF.

This sequence joins TRBV7-2 and TRBJ2-2; 9 bases map to TRBD1. This CDR3 contains 16 residues. Looked up from germline, CDR1 is SGHTA and CDR2 is FQGNSA. The trim removed 5 bases at V and 5 bases at J, leaving 9 bases unmatched. The CDR3 sequence: CASSPTGTGKTGELFF. The CDR3 DNA reads TGTGCCAGCAGCCCAACCGGGACAGGGAAAACCGGGGAGCTGTTTTTT.

The chain employs TRBV4-1 and TRBJ2-3; D is unclear. Germline V CDR1 and CDR2: MGHRA, YSYEKL. V was trimmed by 1 base and J by 6 bases, leaving 5 bases between them. This CDR3 has 12 residues. Here the CDR3 DNA reads TGCGCCAGCAGCCAAGTAGTCGATACGCAGTATTTT. This encodes CASSQVVDTQYF.

Here the CDR3 reads CALRETRGHF. The CDR3 nucleotides read TGTGCCCTCCGCGAGACCAGAGGGCATTTT. The V and J genes are TRBV30 and TRBJ1-5; the D is unclear. The CDR3 contains 10 residues. The germline gives CDR1 GTSNPN, CDR2 SVGIG (reference sequence). V lost 8 bases, J lost 15 bases, and 17 bases lay in between.

The V call is TRBV11-2, the J call TRBJ2-7; D is perhaps TRBD1 (6 bases). Per the germline V gene, CDR1 is SGHAT and CDR2 is FQNNGV. The CDR3 spans 14 residues. Deletions cut 5 bases from V and 0 bases from J, with 11 bases between. CDR3 DNA: TGTGCCAGCAGCCAGGGACAACGCTCCTACGAGCAGTACTTC. This translates into CASSQGQRSYEQYF. The full variable domain, completed using reference TRBV11-2 and TRBJ2-7, is EAGVAQSPRYKIIEKRQSVAFWCNPISGHATLYWYQQILGQGPKLLIQFQNNGVVDDSQLPKDRFSAERLKGVDSTLKIQPAKLEDSAVYLCASSQGQRSYEQYFGPGTRLTVT.

The chain couples TRBV5-1 to TRBJ1-2; 10 bases map to TRBD1. Trimming took 4 bases from V and 4 from J; bases not matched to a gene: 4. Per germline, CDR1 SGHRS and CDR2 YFSETQ. The CDR3 runs to 14 residues. CDR3 sequence (DNA): TGCGCCAGCAGCCTGGGGGACAGGGGCTATGGCTACACCTTC. Protein product: CASSLGDRGYGYTF.

This sequence joins TRBV7-9 and TRBJ2-1; 9 nucleotides agree with TRBD1. The junction had 0 bases not matched to a gene; V was cut back by 5 bases and J by 7 bases. CDR3 length equals 12 residues. Germline V lookup: CDR1 SEHNR, CDR2 FQNEAQ (reference sequence). This CDR3 reads CASSGQGNEQFF. CDR3 nucleotide sequence: TGTGCCAGCAGCGGACAGGGGAATGAGCAGTTCTTC.

This sequence joins TRBV18 and TRBJ2-1; 9 bases agree with TRBD2. The CDR3 is 15 amino acids. Germline CDR1 reads KGHSH; CDR2 reads LQKENI. The J segment lost 7 bases and the V segment lost 3 bases, leaving 7 bases of the junction unmatched. CDR3 in DNA: TGTGCCAGCTCACCTATAGCGGGGGTTGGTAATGAGCAGTTCTTC. This translates into CASSPIAGVGNEQFF.

The J gene is TRBJ2-2, the V gene TRBV7-6, with D perhaps matching TRBD2 (5 bases). Trimming pared 5 bases from V and 7 bases from J, leaving 17 bases between. Germline CDR1 is SGHVS and CDR2 is FNYEAQ. This CDR3 comprises 15 residues. The CDR3 protein is CASSRSPGVDGELFF. The CDR3 bases are TGTGCCAGCAGCCGTTCTCCCGGGGTGGACGGGGAGCTGTTTTTT.